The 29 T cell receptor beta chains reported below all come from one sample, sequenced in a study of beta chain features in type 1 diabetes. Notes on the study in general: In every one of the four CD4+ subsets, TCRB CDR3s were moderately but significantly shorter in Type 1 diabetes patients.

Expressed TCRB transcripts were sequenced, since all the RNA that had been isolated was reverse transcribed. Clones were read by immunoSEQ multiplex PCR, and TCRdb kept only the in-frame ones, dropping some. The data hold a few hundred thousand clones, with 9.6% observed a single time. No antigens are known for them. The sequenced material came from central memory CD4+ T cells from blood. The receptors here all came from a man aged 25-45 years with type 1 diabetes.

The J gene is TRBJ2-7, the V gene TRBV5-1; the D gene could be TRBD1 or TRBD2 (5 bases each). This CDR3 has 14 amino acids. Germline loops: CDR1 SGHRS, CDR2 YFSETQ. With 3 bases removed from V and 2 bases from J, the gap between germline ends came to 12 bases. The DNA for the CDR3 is TGCGCCAGCAGCTCTGGGACGCTTACCTACGAGCAGTACTTC. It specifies CASSSGTLTYEQYF.

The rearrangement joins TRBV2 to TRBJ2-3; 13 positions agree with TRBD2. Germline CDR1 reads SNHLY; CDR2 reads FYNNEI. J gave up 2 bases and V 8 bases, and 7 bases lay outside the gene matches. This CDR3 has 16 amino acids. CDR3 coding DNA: TGTGCCAGCTACCCGGGACTAGCGGGGACCACAGATACGCAGTATTTT. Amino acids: CASYPGLAGTTDTQYF.

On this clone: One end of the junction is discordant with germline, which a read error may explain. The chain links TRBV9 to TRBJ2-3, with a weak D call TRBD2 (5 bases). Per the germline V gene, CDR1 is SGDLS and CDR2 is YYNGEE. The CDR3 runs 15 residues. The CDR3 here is CASSVGSSYTDTRYF. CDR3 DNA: TGTGCCAGCAGCGTAGGGTCTAGCTACACAGATACGCGGTATTTT.

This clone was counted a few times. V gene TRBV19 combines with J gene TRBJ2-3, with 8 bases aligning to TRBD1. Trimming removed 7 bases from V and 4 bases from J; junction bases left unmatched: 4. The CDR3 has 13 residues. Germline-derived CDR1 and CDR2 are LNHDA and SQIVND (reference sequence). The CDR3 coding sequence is TGTGCCAGTAAGGGACAGGTTCCAGATACGCAGTATTTT. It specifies CASKGQVPDTQYF.

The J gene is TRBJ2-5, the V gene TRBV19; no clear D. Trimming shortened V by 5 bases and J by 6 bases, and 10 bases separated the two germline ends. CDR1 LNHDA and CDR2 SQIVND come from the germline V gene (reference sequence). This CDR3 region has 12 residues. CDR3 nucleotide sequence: TGTGCCAGTAGTTCCACTACACAGACCCAGTACTTC. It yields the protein CASSSTTQTQYF.

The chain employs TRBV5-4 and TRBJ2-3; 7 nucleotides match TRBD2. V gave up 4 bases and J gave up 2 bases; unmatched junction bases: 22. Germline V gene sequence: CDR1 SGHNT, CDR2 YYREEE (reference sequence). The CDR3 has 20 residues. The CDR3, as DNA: TGTGCCAGCAGCCCATTTAGGACGGGGCGGGCGGGAGCGTCCACAGATACGCAGTATTTT. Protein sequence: CASSPFRTGRAGASTDTQYF.

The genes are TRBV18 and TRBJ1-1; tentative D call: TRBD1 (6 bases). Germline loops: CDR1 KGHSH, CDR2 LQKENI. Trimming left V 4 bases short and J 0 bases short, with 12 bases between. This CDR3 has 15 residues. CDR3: CASSRGGAMNTEAFF. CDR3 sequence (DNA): TGTGCCAGCTCACGGGGGGGGGCGATGAACACTGAAGCTTTCTTT.

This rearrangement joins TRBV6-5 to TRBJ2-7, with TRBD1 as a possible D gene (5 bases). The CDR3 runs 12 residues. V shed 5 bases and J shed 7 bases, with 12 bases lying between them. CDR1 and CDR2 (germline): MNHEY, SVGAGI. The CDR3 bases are TGTGCCAGCAGTGAGGCAGGGTGGGAGCAGTACTTC. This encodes CASSEAGWEQYF.

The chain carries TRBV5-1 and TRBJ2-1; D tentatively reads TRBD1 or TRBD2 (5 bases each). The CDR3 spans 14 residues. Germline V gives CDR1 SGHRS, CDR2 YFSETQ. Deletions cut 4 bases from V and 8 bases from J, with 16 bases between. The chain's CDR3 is CASSKTYRDDEQFF. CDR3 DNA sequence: TGCGCCAGCAGCAAGACGTACCGGGACGATGAGCAGTTCTTC.

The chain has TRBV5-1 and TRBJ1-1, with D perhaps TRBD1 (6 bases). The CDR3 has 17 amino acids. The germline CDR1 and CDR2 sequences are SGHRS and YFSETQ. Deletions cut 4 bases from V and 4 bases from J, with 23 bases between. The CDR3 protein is CASSLGSQGRVFTEAFF. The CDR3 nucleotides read TGCGCCAGCAGCCTGGGGAGTCAGGGGCGGGTTTTCACTGAAGCTTTCTTT.

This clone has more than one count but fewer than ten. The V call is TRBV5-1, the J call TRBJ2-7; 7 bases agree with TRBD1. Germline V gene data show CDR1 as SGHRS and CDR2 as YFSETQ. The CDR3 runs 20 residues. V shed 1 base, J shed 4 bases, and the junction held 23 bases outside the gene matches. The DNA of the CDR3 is TGCGCCAGCAGCTTGAGACAGGGCGGCTCCTTGCTAGCTTCCAATTACGAGCAGTACTTC. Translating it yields CASSLRQGGSLLASNYEQYF.

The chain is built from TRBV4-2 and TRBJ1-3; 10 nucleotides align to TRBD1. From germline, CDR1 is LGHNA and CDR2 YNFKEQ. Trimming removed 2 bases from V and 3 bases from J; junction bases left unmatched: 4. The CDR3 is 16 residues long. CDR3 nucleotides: TGTGCCAGCAGCCAACCTGACAGGGGGCTTGGAAACACCATATATTTT. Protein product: CASSQPDRGLGNTIYF.

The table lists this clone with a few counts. The CDR3 reads CASSSPGLAGEQYF. In nucleotides, the CDR3 is TGTGCCAGCAGTTCTCCGGGACTAGCAGGGGAGCAGTACTTC. V gene TRBV27 combines with J gene TRBJ2-7; 9 nucleotides align to TRBD2. The ends lost 4 bases at V and 7 bases at J; junction bases unmatched: 8. CDR1 and CDR2 from the germline V gene are MNHEY and SMNVEV (reference sequence). The CDR3 covers 14 residues.

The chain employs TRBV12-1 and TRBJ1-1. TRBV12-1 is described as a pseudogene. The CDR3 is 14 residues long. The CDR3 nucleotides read TGTGCCAGCAGCCACCAGGGGGAGGGCACTGAAGCTTTCTTT. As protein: CASSHQGEGTEAFF.

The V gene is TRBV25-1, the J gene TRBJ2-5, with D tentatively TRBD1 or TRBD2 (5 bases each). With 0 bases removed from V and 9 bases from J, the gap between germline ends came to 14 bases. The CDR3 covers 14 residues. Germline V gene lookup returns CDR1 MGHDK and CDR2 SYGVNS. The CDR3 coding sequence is TGTGCCAGCAGTGAATATGGGCCCCAGGGACCCCAGTACTTC. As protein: CASSEYGPQGPQYF. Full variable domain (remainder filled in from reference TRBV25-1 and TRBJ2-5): EADIYQTPRYLVIGTGKKITLECSQTMGHDKMYWYQQDPGMELHLIHYSYGVNSTEKGDLSSESTVSRIRTEHFPLTLESARPSHTSQYLCASSEYGPQGPQYFGPGTRLLVL.

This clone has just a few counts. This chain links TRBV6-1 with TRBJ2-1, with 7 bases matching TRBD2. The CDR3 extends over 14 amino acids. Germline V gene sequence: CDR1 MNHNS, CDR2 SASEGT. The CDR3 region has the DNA TGTGCAGCGGGACGCGATGATTCCTACAATGAGCAGTTCTTC. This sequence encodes CAAGRDDSYNEQFF.

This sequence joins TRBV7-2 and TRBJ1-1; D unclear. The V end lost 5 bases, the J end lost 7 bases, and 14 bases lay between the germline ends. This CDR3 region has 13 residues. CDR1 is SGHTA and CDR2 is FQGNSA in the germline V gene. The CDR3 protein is CASSRVQANEAFF. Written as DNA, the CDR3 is TGTGCCAGCAGCCGCGTGCAGGCCAATGAAGCTTTCTTT.

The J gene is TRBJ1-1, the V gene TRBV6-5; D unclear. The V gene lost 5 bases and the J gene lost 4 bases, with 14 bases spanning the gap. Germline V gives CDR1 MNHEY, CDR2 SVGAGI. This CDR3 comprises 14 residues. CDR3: CASSQEPRLTEAFF. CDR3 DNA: TGTGCCAGCAGTCAAGAACCCCGGCTCACTGAAGCTTTCTTT.

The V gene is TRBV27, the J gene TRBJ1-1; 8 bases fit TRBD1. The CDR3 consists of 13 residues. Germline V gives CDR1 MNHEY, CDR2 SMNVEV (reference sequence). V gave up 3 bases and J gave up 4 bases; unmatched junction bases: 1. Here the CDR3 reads CASSFTGGTEAFF. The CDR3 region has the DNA TGTGCCAGCAGTTTTACAGGGGGCACTGAAGCTTTCTTT.

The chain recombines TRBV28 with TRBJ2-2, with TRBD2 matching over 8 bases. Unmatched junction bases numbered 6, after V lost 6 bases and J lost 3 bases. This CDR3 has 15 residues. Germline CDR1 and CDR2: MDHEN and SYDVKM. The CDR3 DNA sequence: TGTGCCAGCAGACTTAGCGGGATAGACACCGGGGAGCTGTTTTTT. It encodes CASRLSGIDTGELFF.

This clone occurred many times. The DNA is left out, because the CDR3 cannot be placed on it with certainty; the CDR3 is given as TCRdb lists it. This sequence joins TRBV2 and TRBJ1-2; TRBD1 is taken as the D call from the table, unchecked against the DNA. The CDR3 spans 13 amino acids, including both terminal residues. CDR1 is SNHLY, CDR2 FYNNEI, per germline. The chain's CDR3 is CASILDQGIGYTF.

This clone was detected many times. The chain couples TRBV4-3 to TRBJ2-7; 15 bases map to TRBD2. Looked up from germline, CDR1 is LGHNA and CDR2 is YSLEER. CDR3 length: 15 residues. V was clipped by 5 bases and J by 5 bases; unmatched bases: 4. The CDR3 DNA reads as TGCGCCAGCAGCAGCGGGACTAGCGGGAGGAACGAGCAGTACTTC. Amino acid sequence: CASSSGTSGRNEQYF.

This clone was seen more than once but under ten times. DNA of the CDR3: TGTGCCAGCAGCCAAGATCTGGCCGGGATAGCCAAAAACATTCAGTACTTC. Residues: CASSQDLAGIAKNIQYF. This chain uses TRBV4-2 with TRBJ2-4, with D tentatively TRBD2 (5 bases). Trimming cost V 0 bases and J 0 bases, with 12 bases left between them. Germline V gene data show CDR1 as LGHNA and CDR2 as YNFKEQ. The CDR3 extends over 17 amino acids.

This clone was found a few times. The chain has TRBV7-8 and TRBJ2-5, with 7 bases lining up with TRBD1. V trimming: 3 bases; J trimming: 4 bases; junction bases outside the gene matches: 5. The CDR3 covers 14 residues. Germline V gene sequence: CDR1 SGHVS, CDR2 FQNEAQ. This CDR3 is CASSLNSGGETQYF. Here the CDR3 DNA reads TGTGCCAGCAGCTTGAACTCAGGGGGAGAGACCCAGTACTTC.

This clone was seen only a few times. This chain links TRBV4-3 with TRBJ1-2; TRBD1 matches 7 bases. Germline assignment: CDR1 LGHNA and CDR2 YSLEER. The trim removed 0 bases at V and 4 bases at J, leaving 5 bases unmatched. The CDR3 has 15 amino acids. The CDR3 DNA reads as TGCGCCAGCAGCCAAGATCGGCCAGGGGGCTATGGCTACACCTTC. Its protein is CASSQDRPGGYGYTF.

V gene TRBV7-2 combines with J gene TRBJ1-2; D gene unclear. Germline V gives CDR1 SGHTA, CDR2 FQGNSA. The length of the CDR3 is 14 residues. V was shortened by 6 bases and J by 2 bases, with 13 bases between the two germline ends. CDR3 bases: TGTGCCAGCAGTTTTAAGACGGGGAACTATGGCTACACCTTC. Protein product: CASSFKTGNYGYTF.

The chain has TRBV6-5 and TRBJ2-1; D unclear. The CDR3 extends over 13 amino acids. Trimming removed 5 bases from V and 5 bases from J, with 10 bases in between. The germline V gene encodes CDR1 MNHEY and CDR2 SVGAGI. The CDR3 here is CASSRGPNNEQFF. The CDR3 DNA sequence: TGTGCCAGCAGTAGAGGACCAAACAATGAGCAGTTCTTC.

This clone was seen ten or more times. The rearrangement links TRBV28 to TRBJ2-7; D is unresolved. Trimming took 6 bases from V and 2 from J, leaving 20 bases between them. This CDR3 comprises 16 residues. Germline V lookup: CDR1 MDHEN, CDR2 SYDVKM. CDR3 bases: TGTGCCAGCAGCCCCCTCAAAGGTGGTGACACCTACGAGCAGTACTTC. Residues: CASSPLKGGDTYEQYF.

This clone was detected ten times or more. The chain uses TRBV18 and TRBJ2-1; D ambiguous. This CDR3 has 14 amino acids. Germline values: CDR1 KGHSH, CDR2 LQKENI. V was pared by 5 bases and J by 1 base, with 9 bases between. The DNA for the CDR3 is TGTGCCAGCTCATCATCCCAATCCTACAATGAGCAGTTCTTC. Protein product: CASSSSQSYNEQFF.